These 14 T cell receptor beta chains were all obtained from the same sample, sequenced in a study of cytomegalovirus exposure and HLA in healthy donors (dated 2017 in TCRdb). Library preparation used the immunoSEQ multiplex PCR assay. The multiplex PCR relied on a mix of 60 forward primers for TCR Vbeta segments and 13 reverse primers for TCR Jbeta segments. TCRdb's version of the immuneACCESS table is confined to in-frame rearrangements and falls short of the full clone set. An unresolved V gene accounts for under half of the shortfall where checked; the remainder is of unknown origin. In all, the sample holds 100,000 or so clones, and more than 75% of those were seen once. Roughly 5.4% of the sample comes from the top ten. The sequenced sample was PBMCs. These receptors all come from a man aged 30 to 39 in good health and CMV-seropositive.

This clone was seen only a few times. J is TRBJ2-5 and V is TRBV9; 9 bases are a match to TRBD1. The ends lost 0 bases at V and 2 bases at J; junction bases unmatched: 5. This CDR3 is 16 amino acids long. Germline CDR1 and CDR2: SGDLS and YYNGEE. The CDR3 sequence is CASSVGTGGPQETQYF. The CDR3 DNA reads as TGTGCCAGCAGCGTAGGAACAGGGGGCCCGCAAGAGACCCAGTACTTC.

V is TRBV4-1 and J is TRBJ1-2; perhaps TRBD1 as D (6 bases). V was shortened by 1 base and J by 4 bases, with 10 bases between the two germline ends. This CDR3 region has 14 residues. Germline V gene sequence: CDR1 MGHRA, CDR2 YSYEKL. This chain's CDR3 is CASSQAGQLYGYTF. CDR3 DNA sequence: TGCGCCAGCAGCCAAGCAGGACAGCTCTATGGCTACACCTTC.

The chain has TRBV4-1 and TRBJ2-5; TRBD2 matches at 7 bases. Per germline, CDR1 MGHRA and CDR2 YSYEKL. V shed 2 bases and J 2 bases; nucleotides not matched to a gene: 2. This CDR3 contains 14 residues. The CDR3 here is CASSQLREQETQYF. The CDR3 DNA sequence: TGCGCCAGCAGCCAACTGCGGGAGCAAGAGACCCAGTACTTC.

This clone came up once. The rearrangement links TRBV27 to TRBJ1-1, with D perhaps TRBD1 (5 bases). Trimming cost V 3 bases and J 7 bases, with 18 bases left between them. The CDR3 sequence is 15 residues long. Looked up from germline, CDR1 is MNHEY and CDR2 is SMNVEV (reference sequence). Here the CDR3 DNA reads TGTGCCAGCAGTTTCATGGGCGGGGCGCCATTTGAAGCTTTCTTT. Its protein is CASSFMGGAPFEAFF.

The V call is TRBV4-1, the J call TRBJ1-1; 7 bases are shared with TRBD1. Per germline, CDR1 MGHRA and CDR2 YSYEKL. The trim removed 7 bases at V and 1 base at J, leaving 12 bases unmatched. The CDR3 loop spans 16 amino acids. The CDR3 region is CASMRGGIVANTEAFF. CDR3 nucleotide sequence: TGCGCCAGCATGCGAGGGGGCATAGTCGCGAACACTGAAGCTTTCTTT.

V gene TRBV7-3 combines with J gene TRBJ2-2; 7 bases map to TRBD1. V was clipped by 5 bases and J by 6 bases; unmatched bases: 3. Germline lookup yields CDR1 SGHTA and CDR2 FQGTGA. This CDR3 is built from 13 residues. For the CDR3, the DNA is TGTGCCAGCAGCAGAACAGGGGCCGGGGAGCTGTTTTTT. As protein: CASSRTGAGELFF.

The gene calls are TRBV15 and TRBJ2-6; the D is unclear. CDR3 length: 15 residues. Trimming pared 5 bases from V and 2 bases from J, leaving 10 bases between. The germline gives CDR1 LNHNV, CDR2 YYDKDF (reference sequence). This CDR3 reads CATSSLLTGANVLTF. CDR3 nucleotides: TGTGCCACCAGCTCCCTACTCACTGGGGCCAACGTCCTGACTTTC.

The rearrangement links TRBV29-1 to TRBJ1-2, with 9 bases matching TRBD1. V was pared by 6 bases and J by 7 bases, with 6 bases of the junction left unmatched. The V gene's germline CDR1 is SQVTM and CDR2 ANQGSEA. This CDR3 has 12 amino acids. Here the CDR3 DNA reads TGCAGCGTGGACAGGGGTGAAGGTGGCTACACCTTC. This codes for CSVDRGEGGYTF. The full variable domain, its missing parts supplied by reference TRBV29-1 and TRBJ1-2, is SAVISQKPSRDICQRGTSLTIQCQVDSQVTMMFWYRQQPGQSLTLIATANQGSEATYESGFVIDKFPISRPNLTFSTLTVSNMSPEDSSIYLCSVDRGEGGYTFGSGTRLTVV.

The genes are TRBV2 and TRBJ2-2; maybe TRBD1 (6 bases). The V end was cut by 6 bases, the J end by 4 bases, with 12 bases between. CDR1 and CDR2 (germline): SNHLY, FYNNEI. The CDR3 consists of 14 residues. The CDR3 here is CASSSEGGTGELFF. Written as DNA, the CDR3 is TGTGCCAGCAGCTCCGAAGGGGGCACCGGGGAGCTGTTTTTT.

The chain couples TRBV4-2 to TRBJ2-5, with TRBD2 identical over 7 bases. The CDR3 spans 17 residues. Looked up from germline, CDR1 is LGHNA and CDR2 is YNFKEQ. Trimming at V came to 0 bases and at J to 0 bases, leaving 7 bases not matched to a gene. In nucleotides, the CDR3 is TGTGCCAGCAGCCAAGATCCCAGCGGGACGTACCAAGAGACCCAGTACTTC. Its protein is CASSQDPSGTYQETQYF.

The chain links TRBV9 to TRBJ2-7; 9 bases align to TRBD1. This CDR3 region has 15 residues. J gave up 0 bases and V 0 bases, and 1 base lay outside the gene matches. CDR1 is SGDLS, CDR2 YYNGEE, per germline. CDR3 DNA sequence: TGTGCCAGCAGCGTAGAGGGACAGGGCTCCTACGAGCAGTACTTC. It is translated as CASSVEGQGSYEQYF.

CDR3 region: CASSIGPGDRAFF. As DNA, the CDR3 is TGTGCCAGTAGTATTGGGCCAGGGGATCGTGCTTTCTTT. The genes are TRBV19 and TRBJ1-1; TRBD1 might be the D (6 bases). With 3 bases removed from V and 11 bases from J, the gap between germline ends came to 16 bases. Per the germline V gene, CDR1 is LNHDA and CDR2 is SQIVND (reference sequence). The CDR3 spans 13 residues.

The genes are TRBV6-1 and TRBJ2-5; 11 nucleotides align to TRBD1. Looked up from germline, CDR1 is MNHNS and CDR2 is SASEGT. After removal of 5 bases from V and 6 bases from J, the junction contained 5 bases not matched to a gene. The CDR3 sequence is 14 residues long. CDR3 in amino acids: CASSRDRGVKTQYF. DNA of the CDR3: TGTGCCAGCAGTCGGGACAGGGGGGTAAAGACCCAGTACTTC.

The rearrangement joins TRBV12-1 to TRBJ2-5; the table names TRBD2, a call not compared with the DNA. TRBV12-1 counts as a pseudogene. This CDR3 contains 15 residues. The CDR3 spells CASSSFRGDHGAQYF. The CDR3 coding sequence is TGTGCCAGCAGCTCCTTCCGGGGGGACCACGGGGCCCAGTACTTC.